This T cell receptor (beta chain) came from a study of persistence of HIV-infected CD4 T cells. Nonspecific anti-CD3/anti-CD28 bead stimulation represents the broad CD4+ T cell repertoire. CD4+ T cells upregulating both CD40 ligand and CD69 were sorted as responding cells. Adults with HIV-1 started suppressive ART while chronically infected. CD4+ T cell counts exceeded 400 cells/uL; CMV serology was positive. CDR3 size: 14 residues. The V gene lost 7 bases and the J gene lost 0 bases, with 11 bases spanning the gap. Germline V lookup: CDR1 SNHLY, CDR2 FYNNEI. General observations from the study: Rare CMV-responding cells carrying HIV-1 proviruses were not analyzed separately for TCR.

Points on this clone: Its antigen is unidentified.

Sequencing used immunoSEQ version 4 in survey mode. Genomic DNA was diluted to around 10 ng/uL, up to roughly 1 ug per sample. Sequencing was performed with immunoSEQ multiplex PCR; in TCRdb, only in-frame clones are kept and a portion is missing. Counted here are 35,000 to 55,000 clones, about 85% occurring once; the ten biggest clones make up roughly 0.46%. The receptor's source is an adult woman with HIV who was CMV-seropositive. V usage is TRBV2 and J usage is TRBJ2-3; D unclear. This sample comprised CD4+ T cells sorted from PBMCs after roughly 18-hour stimulation, obtained from a patient who received antiretroviral therapy. CDR3 coding DNA: TGTGCCAGCATGAGGATGCAGAGCACAGATACGCAGTATTTT. This codes for CASMRMQSTDTQYF.